This TCR beta chain is drawn from a study of CD8 T cells in ankylosing spondylitis. Study-wide results and caveats: What appeared characteristic of ankylosing spondylitis blood was a TCR beta motif of 7 or 8 highly homologous variants.

5'-RACE, quantitative and with molecular barcodes, yielded the TCR beta libraries. TCRdb re-called the 5' RACE reads with MiXCR, one entry per CDR3 protein. The data hold roughly 190,000 distinct CDR3 sequences, with 9.5% to 15% observed a single time. This clonotype was seen a few times. The antigen remains unidentified. The CDR3 is made up of 13 amino acids. The sequenced material came from blood, either unsorted or a sorted T cell fraction (not recorded which). The chain combines TRBV12-3 or TRBV12-4 with TRBJ2-2; maybe TRBD1 (6 bases). This sequence originates from a male donor with ankylosing spondylitis or in good health (not recorded which). The CDR3: CALLGADTGELFF. The DNA of the CDR3 is TGTGCACTATTGGGGGCGGACACCGGGGAGCTGTTTTTT.